Presented here are 24 T cell receptor beta chains from one specimen sequenced in a study of shared clonotypes between healthy human individuals. The data were produced by immunoSEQ multiplex PCR, yet TCRdb's version contains in-frame clones alone and is incomplete. The table has over a million clones, about 80% seen once. Sequencing was performed on memory CD4+ T cells sorted from blood. The subset: CD45RA-negative fraction. The receptors come from a man aged 18 to 29 in good health.

This clone was counted only a few times. The V gene is TRBV30, the J gene TRBJ1-4; tentative D call: TRBD1 (5 bases). V lost 4 bases to trimming and J lost 4 bases, with 10 bases between them. This CDR3 region has 13 residues. The germline V gene encodes CDR1 GTSNPN and CDR2 SVGIG (reference sequence). DNA of the CDR3: TGTGCCTGGACGGCGGGGCTTAATGAAAAACTGTTTTTT. This codes for CAWTAGLNEKLFF.

The gene calls are TRBV18 and TRBJ1-6, with a weak D call TRBD1 (5 bases). V lost 1 base to trimming and J lost 2 bases, with 6 bases between them. This CDR3 has 15 amino acids. Germline CDR1 reads KGHSH; CDR2 reads LQKENI. Here the CDR3 DNA reads TGTGCCAGCTCACCACAGGGGCCCTATAATTCACCCCTCCACTTT. It encodes CASSPQGPYNSPLHF.

V is TRBV4-3 and J is TRBJ2-2; maybe TRBD1 (5 bases). V was shortened by 0 bases and J by 6 bases, with 11 bases between the two germline ends. There are 15 residues in the CDR3. Germline V gene sequence: CDR1 LGHNA, CDR2 YSLEER. Written as DNA, the CDR3 is TGCGCCAGCAGCCAAGATCCGCTGGGGCCCGGGGAGCTGTTTTTT. Translating it yields CASSQDPLGPGELFF.

This chain links TRBV18 with TRBJ1-1, with D perhaps TRBD1 (6 bases). Trimming stripped 4 bases from V and 1 base from J, with 10 bases between. This CDR3 region has 14 residues. From germline, CDR1 is KGHSH and CDR2 LQKENI. The CDR3 protein is CASSQGGRNTEAFF. Here the CDR3 DNA reads TGTGCCAGCTCACAGGGGGGCAGGAACACTGAAGCTTTCTTT.

This sequence joins TRBV4-1 and TRBJ1-4, with TRBD1 matching 8 bases. J was trimmed by 4 bases and V by 1 base; bases with no gene match: 8. The CDR3 is 17 amino acids. Germline-derived CDR1 and CDR2 are MGHRA and YSYEKL. The CDR3 DNA is TGCGCCAGCAGCCAAGGACAGGGGACGGGGTATAATGAAAAACTGTTTTTT. Its protein product is CASSQGQGTGYNEKLFF.

The chain is built from TRBV4-1 and TRBJ2-2; 8 bases are a match to TRBD2. The CDR3 sequence is 20 residues long. The V and J ends lost 3 bases and 4 bases, in that order; junction bases with no gene match: 19. Germline assignment: CDR1 MGHRA and CDR2 YSYEKL. The CDR3 is CASSHAKGLSGGLGTGELFF. The DNA for the CDR3 is TGCGCCAGCAGCCATGCCAAGGGTTTATCGGGAGGGCTTGGCACCGGGGAGCTGTTTTTT.

This chain uses TRBV4-3 with TRBJ1-1, with a weak D call TRBD1 (6 bases). Trimming left V 4 bases short and J 10 bases short, with 19 bases between. The CDR3 covers 14 residues. Per germline, CDR1 LGHNA and CDR2 YSLEER. CDR3 sequence reads: CASSPGDTTLGAFF. As DNA, the CDR3 is TGCGCCAGCAGCCCAGGGGATACCACCCTTGGAGCTTTCTTT.

The chain is built from TRBV11-2 and TRBJ2-2; D gene unclear. V was shortened by 5 bases and J by 2 bases, with 15 bases between the two germline ends. There are 16 residues in the CDR3. Looked up from germline, CDR1 is SGHAT and CDR2 is FQNNGV. The CDR3 DNA reads TGTGCCAGCAGCCAACGAACCATCACCAACACCGGGGAGCTGTTTTTT. The encoded protein is CASSQRTITNTGELFF.

The V call is TRBV15, the J call TRBJ2-1, with TRBD2 as a possible D gene (6 bases). This CDR3 contains 16 residues. The germline V gene encodes CDR1 LNHNV and CDR2 YYDKDF (reference sequence). With 0 bases removed from V and 6 bases from J, the gap between germline ends came to 15 bases. CDR3 sequence: CATSREGRHPFNEQFF. CDR3 sequence (DNA): TGTGCCACCAGCAGAGAGGGGAGGCATCCCTTCAATGAGCAGTTCTTC.

This chain links TRBV6-1 with TRBJ2-3, with 9 bases that match TRBD2. Germline CDR1 MNHNS, CDR2 SASEGT. The CDR3 consists of 16 residues. The trim removed 4 bases at V and 0 bases at J, leaving 5 bases unmatched. The CDR3 bases are TGTGCCAGCAGTGCTCGACTAGCGGCTAGCACAGATACGCAGTATTTT. Protein product: CASSARLAASTDTQYF.

This clone was seen only a few times. The same CDR3 can be traced to other DNA sequences in this sample. This rearrangement joins TRBV5-1 to TRBJ2-3; 7 bases match TRBD1. There are 14 residues in the CDR3. The V segment lost 4 bases and the J segment 1 base; nucleotides outside the gene matches: 3. Germline CDR1 and CDR2: SGHRS and YFSETQ. CDR3 sequence: CASSPDRGTDTQYF. CDR3 sequence (DNA): TGCGCCAGCAGCCCTGACAGGGGCACAGATACGCAGTATTTT.

This chain joins TRBV5-5 and TRBJ2-5; D gene ambiguous. The J call may be faulty, since TRBJ2-7 better matches the DNA end. The germline gives CDR1 SGHKS, CDR2 YYEKEE (reference sequence). This CDR3 is 16 amino acids long. The CDR3 is CASSLSITKGSYEQYF. CDR3 nucleotide sequence: TGTGCCAGCAGCTTGTCGATCACTAAGGGCTCCTACGAGCAGTACTTC.

The chain combines TRBV29-1 with TRBJ2-2, with D possibly being TRBD2 (5 bases). There are 12 residues in the CDR3. Trimming left V 3 bases short and J 4 bases short, with 6 bases between. CDR1 is SQVTM, CDR2 ANQGSEA, per germline. CDR3 residues: CSVEGSTGELFF. Here the CDR3 DNA reads TGCAGCGTTGAGGGGAGCACCGGGGAGCTGTTTTTT.

Only a few counts were recorded for this clone. The chain recombines TRBV6-6 with TRBJ1-5; 8 nucleotides match TRBD1. Trimming took 2 bases from V and 6 from J; bases not matched to a gene: 3. This CDR3 has 14 residues. The germline CDR1 and CDR2 sequences are MNHNY and SVGAGI (reference sequence). The CDR3 DNA sequence: TGTGCCAGCAGTTACCCAGGGGGCGGTCAGCCCCAGCATTTT. Its translation is CASSYPGGGQPQHF.

This clone was detected only once. The chain has TRBV15 and TRBJ2-2, with D perhaps given as TRBD1 or TRBD2 (7 bases each). The V gene's germline CDR1 is LNHNV and CDR2 YYDKDF (reference sequence). There are 16 residues in the CDR3. The V gene lost 3 bases and the J gene lost 4 bases, with 15 bases spanning the gap. This CDR3 is CATSSQGGLSTGELFF. The CDR3 coding sequence is TGTGCCACCAGCAGCCAGGGGGGGTTGAGCACCGGGGAGCTGTTTTTT. Filled out from reference TRBV15 and TRBJ2-2, the complete variable domain reads DAMVIQNPRYQVTQFGKPVTLSCSQTLNHNVMYWYQQKSSQAPKLLFHYYDKDFNNEADTPDNFQSRRPNTSFCFLDIRSPGLGDTAMYLCATSSQGGLSTGELFFGEGSRLTVL.

V is TRBV10-2 and J is TRBJ2-5; D is uncertain. Germline V gene lookup returns CDR1 WSHSY and CDR2 SAAADI. The CDR3 contains 15 residues. Trimming stripped 2 bases from V and 5 bases from J, with 15 bases between. CDR3 region: CASSEMASLRETQYF. The CDR3, as DNA: TGCGCCAGCAGTGAGATGGCCAGCCTTAGGGAGACCCAGTACTTC.

The table lists this clone with a few counts. This chain joins TRBV19 and TRBJ2-6; 10 bases are shared with TRBD2. The CDR3 length is 17 residues. V was pared by 6 bases and J by 0 bases, with 5 bases of the junction left unmatched. In germline, CDR1 is LNHDA, CDR2 SQIVND (reference sequence). The CDR3, as DNA: TGTGCCAGTAGAGTAGCGGGGGGTAGCTCTGGGGCCAACGTCCTGACTTTC. Amino acids: CASRVAGGSSGANVLTF.

This chain links TRBV10-3 with TRBJ1-1; D is perhaps TRBD1 (6 bases). Deletions cut 4 bases from V and 4 bases from J, with 10 bases between. Germline V gene sequence: CDR1 ENHRY, CDR2 SYGVKD. The length of the CDR3 is 13 residues. CDR3 protein: CAISGQVGTEAFF. CDR3 coding DNA: TGTGCCATCAGTGGACAGGTGGGCACTGAAGCTTTCTTT.

This clone has only a few counts. The same CDR3 is also encoded by other DNA sequences in this sample. The genes are TRBV18 and TRBJ1-3; D is unresolved. CDR1 is KGHSH and CDR2 is LQKENI in the germline V gene. Deletions cut 0 bases from V and 4 bases from J, with 4 bases between. The CDR3 spans 13 residues. The CDR3 DNA follows: TGTGCCAGCTCACCACCGGGGGGAAACACCATATATTTT. Residues: CASSPPGGNTIYF.

The sample holds a few counts of this clone. The rearrangement uses TRBV4-1 and TRBJ1-2; 7 nucleotides align to TRBD1. Germline CDR1 is MGHRA and CDR2 is YSYEKL. The CDR3 length is 14 residues. V trimming: 2 bases; J trimming: 8 bases; junction bases outside the gene matches: 8. As DNA, the CDR3 is TGCGCCAGCAGCCAAACCGGGACAGCCGCCGGCTACACCTTC. Translating gives CASSQTGTAAGYTF.

The chain employs TRBV18 and TRBJ1-2; tentative D call: TRBD1 (6 bases). Germline CDR1 KGHSH, CDR2 LQKENI. The V end lost 4 bases, the J end lost 4 bases, and 16 bases lay between the germline ends. The CDR3 contains 15 residues. The CDR3 protein is CASSLNRAGSYGYTF. The CDR3 DNA sequence: TGTGCCAGCTCACTCAACAGGGCTGGTAGCTATGGCTACACCTTC.

Concerning this clone itself: This sample includes further DNA sequences coding for the same CDR3. The rearrangement uses TRBV7-2 and TRBJ2-3; a weak D match, TRBD2 (5 bases). The CDR3 sequence is 14 residues long. V was trimmed by 4 bases and J by 2 bases, leaving 10 bases between them. The germline V gene has CDR1 SGHTA and CDR2 FQGNSA. The CDR3 DNA follows: TGTGCCAGCAGCTCGAGCGGCTCCACAGATACGCAGTATTTT. Translation gives CASSSSGSTDTQYF.

This chain uses TRBV28 with TRBJ2-7; 7 nucleotides match TRBD1. Germline V lookup: CDR1 MDHEN, CDR2 SYDVKM. Trimming took 5 bases from V and 2 from J; bases not matched to a gene: 6. The length of the CDR3 is 14 residues. CDR3 in DNA: TGTGCCAGCAGTGCCGGGACAGAGCCCTACGAGCAGTACTTC. This codes for CASSAGTEPYEQYF.

This clone has just a few counts. The CDR3 loop is CASSWGLAGVRTGELFF. The CDR3 DNA is TGTGCCAGCAGTTGGGGACTAGCGGGAGTTCGAACCGGGGAGCTGTTTTTT. The V and J genes are TRBV27 and TRBJ2-2, with TRBD2 matching 14 bases. This CDR3 region has 17 residues. Germline V gene lookup returns CDR1 MNHEY and CDR2 SMNVEV (reference sequence). The J segment lost 5 bases and the V segment lost 4 bases, leaving 6 bases of the junction unmatched.